The next 10 T cell receptor beta chains were all read from a single sample in a study of CD8+ T cells in alopecia areata (dated by TCRdb to the late 2010s). Library preparation employed the immunoSEQ multiplex PCR assay. RNA was extracted from all samples and reverse transcribed into cDNA, which served as template for TCR sequencing. This is the immuneACCESS table as TCRdb keeps it, with only in-frame sequences that have V and J called. A part of the clones is gone; compared with another copy, unresolved V genes explain less than half, and the rest is unexplained. The sample table shows about 150,000 clones, and around 57% are seen once. Of the sample, 4.5% to 5% is held by the ten largest clones. The sample consisted of CD4+ T cells sorted from blood. These TCRs come from a human donor in good health.

The chain carries TRBV29-1 and TRBJ1-1; a possible D gene is TRBD1 (5 bases). V was trimmed by 7 bases and J by 0 bases, leaving 12 bases between them. The germline gives CDR1 SQVTM, CDR2 ANQGSEA. The CDR3 has 13 residues. The CDR3 DNA follows: TGCAGCGGAGCGGGACGGATGAACACTGAAGCTTTCTTT. Amino acid sequence: CSGAGRMNTEAFF.

This clone came up a few times. The chain recombines TRBV5-1 with TRBJ2-7; weak D call: TRBD2 (5 bases). The CDR3 spans 12 residues. Trimming stripped 4 bases from V and 3 bases from J, with 8 bases between. Per the germline V gene, CDR1 is SGHRS and CDR2 is YFSETQ. CDR3 DNA: TGCGCCAGCAGCCGGGAAAGCTACGAGCAGTACTTC. Protein sequence: CASSRESYEQYF.

This clone has just a few counts. This chain joins TRBV30 and TRBJ2-3; D is undetermined. The CDR3 length is 12 residues. V was clipped by 5 bases and J by 11 bases, with 17 bases between them. Per the germline V gene, CDR1 is GTSNPN and CDR2 is SVGIG (reference sequence). CDR3 DNA sequence: TGTGCCTGGGACCTGATAAACCAAGAGCAGTATTTT. It specifies CAWDLINQEQYF.

The chain has TRBV5-1 and TRBJ2-2, with D maybe TRBD1 (6 bases). The CDR3 runs 16 residues. Per germline, CDR1 SGHRS and CDR2 YFSETQ. Deletions cut 1 base from V and 2 bases from J, with 12 bases between. DNA for the CDR3: TGCGCCAGCAGCTTGCGGGGCAGGGGTAACACCGGGGAGCTGTTTTTT. Protein: CASSLRGRGNTGELFF. The entire variable domain, with the rest obtained from reference TRBV5-1 and TRBJ2-2, is as follows: KAGVTQTPRYLIKTRGQQVTLSCSPISGHRSVSWYQQTPGQGLQFLFEYFSETQRNKGNFPGRFSGRQFSNSRSEMNVSTLELGDSALYLCASSLRGRGNTGELFFGEGSRLTVL.

The J gene is TRBJ1-5, the V gene TRBV6-5; TRBD1 agrees at 7 bases. The CDR3 length is 14 residues. CDR1 MNHEY and CDR2 SVGAGI come from the germline V gene. Germline trimming cut 6 bases from V and 2 bases from J; bases unmatched to any gene: 4. Here the CDR3 reads CASRRGQGNQPQHF. DNA of the CDR3: TGTGCCAGCAGACGAGGACAGGGCAATCAGCCCCAGCATTTT.

The table lists this clone with a count of one. The chain employs TRBV4-1 and TRBJ2-1; no clear D gene. The CDR3 is 14 residues long. Trimming cost V 2 bases and J 8 bases, with 13 bases left between them. CDR1 is MGHRA and CDR2 is YSYEKL in the germline V gene. In DNA, the CDR3 is TGCGCCAGCAGCCAACCGAGGACGTCGGATGAGCAGTTCTTC. Translation: CASSQPRTSDEQFF.

This clone was seen only a few times. V gene TRBV4-1 combines with J gene TRBJ2-7, with 9 bases lining up with TRBD2. J was trimmed by 7 bases and V by 2 bases; bases with no gene match: 6. CDR1 is MGHRA and CDR2 is YSYEKL in the germline V gene. This CDR3 is 14 amino acids long. The CDR3 nucleotides are TGCGCCAGCAGCCAACGCCTAGCGGGGTTAGAGCAGTACTTC. Protein sequence: CASSQRLAGLEQYF.

V and J are TRBV5-1 and TRBJ2-1; no definite D call. The germline CDR1 and CDR2 sequences are SGHRS and YFSETQ. The CDR3 has 13 residues. V was pared by 0 bases and J by 6 bases, with 7 bases between. The CDR3 loop reads CASSLVLGNEQFF. CDR3 nucleotide sequence: TGCGCCAGCAGCTTGGTCCTGGGCAATGAGCAGTTCTTC.

Only one count was recorded for this clone. The J gene is TRBJ2-6, the V gene TRBV2; D remains unclear. The V gene's germline CDR1 is SNHLY and CDR2 FYNNEI. The V end lost 6 bases, the J end lost 0 bases, and 6 bases lay between the germline ends. The CDR3 is 14 residues long. The DNA for the CDR3 is TGTGCCAGCAGGTTCAGCTCTGGGGCCAACGTCCTGACTTTC. Its translation: CASRFSSGANVLTF.

V and J are TRBV27 and TRBJ1-2, with a weak D call TRBD1 (5 bases). CDR1 is MNHEY, CDR2 SMNVEV, per germline (reference sequence). V was trimmed by 5 bases and J by 2 bases, leaving 12 bases between them. CDR3 length: 14 residues. The CDR3 here is CASSPRDGNYGYTF. The CDR3 DNA follows: TGTGCCAGCAGTCCGCGGGACGGAAACTATGGCTACACCTTC.